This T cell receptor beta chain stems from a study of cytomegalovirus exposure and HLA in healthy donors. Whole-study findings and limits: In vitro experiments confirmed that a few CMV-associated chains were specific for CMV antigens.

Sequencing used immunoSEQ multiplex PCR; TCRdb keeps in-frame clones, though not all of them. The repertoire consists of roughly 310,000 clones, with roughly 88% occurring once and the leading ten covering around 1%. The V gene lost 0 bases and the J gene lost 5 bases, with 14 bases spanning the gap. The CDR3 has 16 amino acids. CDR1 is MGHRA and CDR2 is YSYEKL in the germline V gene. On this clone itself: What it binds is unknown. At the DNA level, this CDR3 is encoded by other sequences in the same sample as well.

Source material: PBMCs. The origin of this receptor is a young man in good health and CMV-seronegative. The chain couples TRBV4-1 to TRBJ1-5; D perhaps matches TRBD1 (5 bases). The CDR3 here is CASSQEIQAAHQPQHF. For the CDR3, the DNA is TGCGCCAGCAGCCAAGAAATACAGGCAGCTCATCAGCCCCAGCATTTT.